The clone carrying this T cell receptor (beta chain) was seen only once. The antigen remains undetermined. The PCR employed 60 Vbeta primers together with 13 Jbeta primers. TCRdb's copy holds only in-frame clones and misses some; the assay was immunoSEQ multiplex PCR. The sample includes roughly 100,000 clones, around 75% of them seen just once. V was clipped by 6 bases and J by 2 bases; unmatched bases: 4. The CDR3 extends over 13 amino acids. Germline V gene lookup returns CDR1 MDHEN and CDR2 SYDVKM. The data belong to a study of cytomegalovirus exposure and HLA in healthy donors. General study points: In a later analysis, specific HLA alleles were associated with around 17,000 TCR beta sequences at a 0.05 false discovery rate.

This TCR was recovered from a male donor in good health and CMV-seropositive. The chain carries TRBV28 and TRBJ2-7; 7 positions match TRBD2. The material sequenced was PBMCs. The CDR3 nucleotides read TGTGCCAGCAGCTGGGGGGGTACCTACGAGCAGTACTTC. Residues: CASSWGGTYEQYF.